This T cell receptor beta chain was obtained from a study of shared clonotypes between healthy human individuals. The overall study: The plates for each donor numbered three CD4 naive, three CD4 memory, two CD8 naive and one CD8 memory.

CD45RO-negative CD8 cells positively selected for CCR7 made up the naive population, which excluded terminally differentiated effector memory CD45RA+ cells. Produced via immunoSEQ multiplex PCR; TCRdb's table is partial and in-frame only. The sample yields fewer than 850,000 clones, roughly 96% seen once. The CDR3 is 14 residues long. V lost 4 bases to trimming and J lost 3 bases, with 13 bases between them. Germline V gene sequence: CDR1 SEHNR, CDR2 FQNEAQ (reference sequence). The clonotype originates from a man aged 30-40 years in good health. The source material was naive CD8+ T cells sorted from blood. The chain combines TRBV7-9 with TRBJ2-7; tentatively, D is TRBD1 or TRBD2 (5 bases each). The CDR3 coding sequence is TGTGCCAGCAGCTGGGACGGCGGAGTCTACGAGCAGTACTTC. It codes for CASSWDGGVYEQYF. Together with reference TRBV7-9 and TRBJ2-7, the CDR3 gives the full variable domain: DTGVSQNPRHKITKRGQNVTFRCDPISEHNRLYWYRQTLGQGPEFLTYFQNEAQLEKSRLLSDRFSAERPKGSFSTLEIQRTEQGDSAMYLCASSWDGGVYEQYFGPGTRLTVT.